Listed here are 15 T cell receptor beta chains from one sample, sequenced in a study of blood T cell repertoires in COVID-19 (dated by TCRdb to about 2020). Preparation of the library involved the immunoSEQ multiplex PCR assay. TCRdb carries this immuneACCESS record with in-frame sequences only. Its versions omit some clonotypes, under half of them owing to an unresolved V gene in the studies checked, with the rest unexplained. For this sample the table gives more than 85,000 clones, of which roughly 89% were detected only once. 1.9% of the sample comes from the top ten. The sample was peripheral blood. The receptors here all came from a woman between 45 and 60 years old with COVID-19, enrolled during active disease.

Written as DNA, the CDR3 is TGTGCCAGCAGCTTGATCGGGGAGACCCAGTACTTC. Translated, it gives CASSLIGETQYF. The chain employs TRBV7-9 and TRBJ2-5; D unresolved. V was cut by 3 bases and J by 5 bases, with 7 bases left in between. This CDR3 region has 12 residues. Per the germline V gene, CDR1 is SEHNR and CDR2 is FQNEAQ (reference sequence).

CDR3 DNA: TGTGCCAGCAGTGAAGAGGGAGACTATGGCTACACCTTC. As protein: CASSEEGDYGYTF. This chain links TRBV25-1 with TRBJ1-2; D gene ambiguous. Germline CDR1 reads MGHDK; CDR2 reads SYGVNS. Trimming pared 2 bases from V and 3 bases from J, leaving 7 bases between. The length of the CDR3 is 13 residues.

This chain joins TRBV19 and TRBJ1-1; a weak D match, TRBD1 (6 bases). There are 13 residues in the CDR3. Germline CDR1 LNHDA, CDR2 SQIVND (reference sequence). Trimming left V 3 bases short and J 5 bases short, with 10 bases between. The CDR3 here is CASSMATGTEAFF. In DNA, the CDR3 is TGTGCCAGTAGTATGGCTACAGGGACTGAAGCTTTCTTT.

The CDR3 sequence: CAISFGQKNTEAFF. The CDR3 DNA follows: TGTGCCATCAGTTTCGGACAGAAGAACACTGAAGCTTTCTTT. This chain links TRBV10-3 with TRBJ1-1; possibly TRBD1 for D (6 bases). The CDR3 sequence is 14 residues long. Deletions cut 5 bases from V and 1 base from J, with 11 bases between. Germline CDR1 ENHRY, CDR2 SYGVKD.

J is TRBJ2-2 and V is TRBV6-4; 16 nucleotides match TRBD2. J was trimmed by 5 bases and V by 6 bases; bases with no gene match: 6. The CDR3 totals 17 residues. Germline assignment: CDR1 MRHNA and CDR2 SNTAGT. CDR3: CASSSGTSGGATGELFF. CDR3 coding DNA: TGTGCCAGCAGCTCCGGGACTAGCGGGGGGGCAACCGGGGAGCTGTTTTTT.

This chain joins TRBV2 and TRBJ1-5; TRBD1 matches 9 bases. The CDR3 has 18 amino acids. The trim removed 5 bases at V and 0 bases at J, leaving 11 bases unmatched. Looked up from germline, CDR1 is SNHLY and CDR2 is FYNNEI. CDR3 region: CASSHGTGTLYSNQPQHF. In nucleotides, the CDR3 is TGTGCCAGCAGTCATGGGACAGGGACCTTATATAGCAATCAGCCCCAGCATTTT.

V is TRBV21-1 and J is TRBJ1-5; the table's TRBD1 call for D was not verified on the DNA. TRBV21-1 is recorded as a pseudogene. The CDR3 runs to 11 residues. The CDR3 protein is CASSIGGPQHF. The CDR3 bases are TGTGCCAGCAGCATAGGGGGGCCCCAGCATTTT.

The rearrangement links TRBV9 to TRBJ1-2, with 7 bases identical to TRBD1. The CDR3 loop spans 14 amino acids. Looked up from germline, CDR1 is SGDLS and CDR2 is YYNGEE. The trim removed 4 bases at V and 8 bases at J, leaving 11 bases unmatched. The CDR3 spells CASSLQGQLGGYTF. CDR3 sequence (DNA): TGTGCCAGCAGCCTCCAGGGACAGCTCGGGGGCTACACCTTC.

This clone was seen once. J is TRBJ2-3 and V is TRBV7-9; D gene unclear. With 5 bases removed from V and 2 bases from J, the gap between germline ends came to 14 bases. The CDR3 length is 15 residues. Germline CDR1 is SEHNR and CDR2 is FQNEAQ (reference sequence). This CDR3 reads CASSPNYLSTDTQYF. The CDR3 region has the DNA TGTGCCAGCAGCCCAAATTACTTGTCCACAGATACGCAGTATTTT. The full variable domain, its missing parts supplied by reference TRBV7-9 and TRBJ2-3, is DTGVSQNPRHKITKRGQNVTFRCDPISEHNRLYWYRQTLGQGPEFLTYFQNEAQLEKSRLLSDRFSAERPKGSFSTLEIQRTEQGDSAMYLCASSPNYLSTDTQYFGPGTRLTVL.

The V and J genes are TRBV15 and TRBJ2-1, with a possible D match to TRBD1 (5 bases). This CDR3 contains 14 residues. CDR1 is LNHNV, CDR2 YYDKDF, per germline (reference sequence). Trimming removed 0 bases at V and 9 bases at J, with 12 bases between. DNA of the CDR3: TGTGCCACCAGCAGAGATAGGGGCCCTGGTGAGCAGTTCTTC. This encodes CATSRDRGPGEQFF.

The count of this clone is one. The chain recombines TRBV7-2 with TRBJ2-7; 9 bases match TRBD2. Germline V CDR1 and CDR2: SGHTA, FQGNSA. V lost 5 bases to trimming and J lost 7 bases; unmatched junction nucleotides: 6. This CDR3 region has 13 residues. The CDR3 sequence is CASSLGLAWEQYV. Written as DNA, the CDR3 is TGTGCCAGCAGCCTCGGACTAGCGTGGGAGCAGTACGTC.

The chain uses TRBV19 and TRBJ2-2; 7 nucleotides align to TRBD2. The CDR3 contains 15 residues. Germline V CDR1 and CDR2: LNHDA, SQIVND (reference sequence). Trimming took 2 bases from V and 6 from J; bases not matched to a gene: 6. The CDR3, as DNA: TGTGCCAGTAGTATATCAGCGGGGAGGCCCGGGGAGCTGTTTTTT. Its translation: CASSISAGRPGELFF.

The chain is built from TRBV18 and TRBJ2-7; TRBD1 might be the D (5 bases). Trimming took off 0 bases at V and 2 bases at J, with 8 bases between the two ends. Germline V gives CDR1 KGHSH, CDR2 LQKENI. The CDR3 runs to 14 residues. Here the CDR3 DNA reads TGTGCCAGCTCACCACCGCTGACAGCCTACGAGCAGTACTTC. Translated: CASSPPLTAYEQYF. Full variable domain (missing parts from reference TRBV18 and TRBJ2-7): NAGVMQNPRHLVRRRGQEARLRCSPMKGHSHVYWYRQLPEEGLKFMVYLQKENIIDESGMPKERFSAEFPKEGPSILRIQQVVRGDSAAYFCASSPPLTAYEQYFGPGTRLTVT.

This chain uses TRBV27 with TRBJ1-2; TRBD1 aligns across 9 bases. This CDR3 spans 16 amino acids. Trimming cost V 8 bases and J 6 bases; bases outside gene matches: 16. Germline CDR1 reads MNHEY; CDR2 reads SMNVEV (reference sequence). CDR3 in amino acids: CASLRNIGTGTDGYTF. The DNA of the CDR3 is TGTGCCAGCCTACGGAATATAGGGACAGGGACCGATGGCTACACCTTC.

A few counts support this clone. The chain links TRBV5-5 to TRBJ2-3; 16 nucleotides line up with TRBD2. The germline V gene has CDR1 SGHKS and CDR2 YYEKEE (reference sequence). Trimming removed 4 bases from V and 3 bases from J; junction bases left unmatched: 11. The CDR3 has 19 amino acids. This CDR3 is CASSPDPGLAGGPTDTQYF. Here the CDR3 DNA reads TGTGCCAGCAGCCCCGATCCGGGACTAGCGGGGGGGCCGACAGATACGCAGTATTTT. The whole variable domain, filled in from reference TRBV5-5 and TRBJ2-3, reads DAGVTQSPTHLIKTRGQQVTLRCSPISGHKSVSWYQQVLGQGPQFIFQYYEKEERGRGNFPDRFSARQFPNYSSELNVNALLLGDSALYLCASSPDPGLAGGPTDTQYFGPGTRLTVL.